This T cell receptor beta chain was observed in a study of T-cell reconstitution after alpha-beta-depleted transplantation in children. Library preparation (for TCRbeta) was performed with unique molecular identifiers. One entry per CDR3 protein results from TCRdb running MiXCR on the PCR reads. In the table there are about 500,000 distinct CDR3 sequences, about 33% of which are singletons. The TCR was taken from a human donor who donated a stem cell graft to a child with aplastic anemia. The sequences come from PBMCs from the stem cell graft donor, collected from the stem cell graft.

CDR3 region: CASSFLAGGSTGELFF. The CDR3 nucleotides read TGCGCCAGCAGCTTCCTAGCGGGAGGTTCCACCGGGGAGCTGTTTTTT. This chain joins TRBV5-1 and TRBJ2-2; the match to TRBD2 covers 11 bases. The V gene end was trimmed by 2 bases and the J gene end by 4 bases; junction bases not matched to a gene: 4. Germline CDR1 SGHRS, CDR2 YFSETQ. CDR3 length: 16 residues.